A selection of T cell receptor beta chains follows, all from one sample in a study of T cells after yellow fever vaccination. TCRdb independently ran MiXCR on the 5' RACE reads; one entry per CDR3 protein. This sample has under 200,000 distinct CDR3 sequences, with about 11% found just once. Sequencing used CD8+ T cells sorted from PBMCs, obtained 15 days after the yellow fever booster vaccination. The receptors here all came from a man aged 18 to 29 who received the YFV17D yellow fever vaccine. Both conserved end residues are part of each CDR3. The order of the fields is J gene, clone size, D gene, CDR3 length, V gene, CDR3 DNA, CDR3 protein. The D gene is left open where the match is weak. Size is stated for part of the rows, as once, few or many counts, or as a class when the clone is expanded.

>TRBJ2-5|few|.|12|TRBV6-2/TRBV6-3
TGTGCCAGCAGTTTCGGCGGGGAGCCTTGGTACTTC
CASSFGGEPWYF
>TRBJ2-1|.|TRBD2|15|TRBV29-1
TGCAGCGTTCTAAAGACAGGCGGGAGGATTTATGAGCAGTTCTTC
CSVLKTGGRIYEQFF
>TRBJ1-4|.|.|18|TRBV5-1
TGCGCCAGCAGCTTGTCTCTTTTCTTGACCGCAACTAATGAAAAACTGTTTTTT
CASSLSLFLTATNEKLFF
>TRBJ1-5|few|.|13|TRBV5-5
TGTGCCAGCAGCTGGTGGGGGGTCCAGCCCCAGCATTTT
CASSWWGVQPQHF
>TRBJ2-5|.|.|13|TRBV7-9
TGTGCCAGCAGACGCAGGGGTAGAGAGACCCAGTACTTC
CASRRRGRETQYF
>TRBJ2-1|few|TRBD2|18|TRBV7-6
TGTGCCAGCAGCATACTCGAGACTAGCGGGGGGGGTAGTGATGAGCAGTTCTTC
CASSILETSGGGSDEQFF
>TRBJ2-5|.|TRBD1|15|TRBV19
TGTGCCAGAGGGACCCGGGACAGACCTCAAGAGACCCAGTACTTC
CARGTRDRPQETQYF
>TRBJ1-5|few|.|14|TRBV6-5
TGTGCCAGCAGTTATCAAGGATGGGGTCAGCCCCAGCATTTT
CASSYQGWGQPQHF
>TRBJ2-1|.|.|13|TRBV6-2/TRBV6-3
TGTGCCAGCAGTCCGCCTGGACTTGATGAGCAGTTCTTC
CASSPPGLDEQFF
>TRBJ1-4|few|TRBD1|14|TRBV29-1
TGCAGCGCCTGGGGGGACAGCTCTAATGAAAAACTGTTTTTT
CSAWGDSSNEKLFF
>TRBJ1-2|few|.|18|TRBV21-1
TGTGCCAGCACCCTAAGGTGGCAGGGCCCTCAAGGGGGTGGTGGCTACACCTTC
CASTLRWQGPQGGGGYTF
>TRBJ2-2|many|.|17|TRBV4-1
TGCGCCAGCAGCCAAGAGGGGGCCACGATGGTCACCGGGGAGCTGTTTTTT
CASSQEGATMVTGELFF
>TRBJ2-5|few|.|15|TRBV12-3/TRBV12-4
TGTGCCAGCAGTCCCGACCTGGACCAGCAAGAGACCCAGTACTTC
CASSPDLDQQETQYF
>TRBJ2-7|many|.|14|TRBV4-3
TGCGCCAGCAGCCAAGCCTCCAGGGCCTACGAGCAGTACTTC
CASSQASRAYEQYF
>TRBJ2-3|.|TRBD2|15|TRBV6-1
TGTGCCAGCAGTGATGGTAGCGGGGGGACAGATACGCAGTATTTT
CASSDGSGGTDTQYF
>TRBJ2-4|.|TRBD1|13|TRBV5-6
TGTGCCAGCAGCTCCGGGACAGGGAAGATTCAGTACTTC
CASSSGTGKIQYF
>TRBJ2-7|.|.|13|TRBV12-3/TRBV12-4
TGTGCCAGCAGTTTCGGCAGGATCTACGAGCAGTACTTC
CASSFGRIYEQYF
>TRBJ2-5|.|TRBD2|16|TRBV29-1
TGCAGCGTTGAAGAGTGGTTACGGGGGGGATTGGAGACCCAGTACTTC
CSVEEWLRGGLETQYF
>TRBJ2-5|few|TRBD2|15|TRBV5-4
TGTGCCAGCAGCTTCTTCGGCGGGGGGACCCCGGACCAGTACTTC
CASSFFGGGTPDQYF
>TRBJ1-1|few|.|13|TRBV5-8
TGTGCCAGCAGCTTCGCCACCTACACTGAAGCTTTCTTT
CASSFATYTEAFF
>TRBJ2-1|.|.|13|TRBV27
TGTGCCAGCAGTTTTCGGGGAAATAATGAGCAGTTCTTC
CASSFRGNNEQFF
>TRBJ2-3|few|TRBD2|17|TRBV4-2
TGTGCCAGCAGCCAAGTAGGAAGCGGGGGGGGCACAGATACGCAGTATTTT
CASSQVGSGGGTDTQYF
>TRBJ2-4|few|.|18|TRBV4-2
TGTGCCAGCAGCCAATTAGTTGGTGCCGGGGAAGCCAAAAACATTCAGTACTTC
CASSQLVGAGEAKNIQYF
>TRBJ2-3|few|.|13|TRBV2
TGTGCCAGCAGTGATGCGGTCTCCGCCGCGCAGTATTTT
CASSDAVSAAQYF
>TRBJ2-7|many|.|15|TRBV4-3
TGCGCCAGCAGCCAGAGTTGGGGTGAAGGTTCCGAGCAGTACTTC
CASSQSWGEGSEQYF
>TRBJ2-7|medium-sized|.|12|TRBV29-1
TGCAGCGTTGAAGTTCGGGCAGACGAGCAGTACTTC
CSVEVRADEQYF
>TRBJ2-7|few|.|14|TRBV9
TGTGCCAGCAGCGTAGGGGGGTCTGCCTACGAGCAGTACTTC
CASSVGGSAYEQYF